Shown below are 6 T cell receptor beta chains from a single sample sequenced in a study of Ad26.COV2.S vaccination and SARS-CoV-2 variants. Specified treatment: roughly 20 received Ad26.COV2.S at low or high dose, single or two shots; several received placebo; per-sample allocation not given. Material that was analyzed had been drawn on day 63 after the first vaccine or placebo injection. The data were produced by immunoSEQ multiplex PCR, yet TCRdb's version contains in-frame clones alone and is incomplete. This table holds 350,000 to 500,000 clones, 90% found once. Source: peripheral blood, taken in a trial of Ad26.COV2.S vaccine versus placebo. The receptor source for this set is a person aged 18 to 59 who received the Ad26.COV2.S COVID-19 vaccine or a placebo.

This chain joins TRBV9 and TRBJ2-3; possibly TRBD1 for D (6 bases). Germline loops: CDR1 SGDLS, CDR2 YYNGEE. The CDR3 is 14 amino acids. V was trimmed by 1 base and J by 5 bases, leaving 11 bases between them. CDR3 sequence reads: CASSVMGAGDTQYF. Here the CDR3 DNA reads TGTGCCAGCAGCGTAATGGGGGCCGGAGATACGCAGTATTTT.

This clone has a single count. J is TRBJ2-7 and V is TRBV4-3, with 7 bases lining up with TRBD2. The CDR3 is made up of 15 amino acids. The V segment lost 1 base and the J segment 1 base; nucleotides outside the gene matches: 4. The germline CDR1 and CDR2 sequences are LGHNA and YSLEER. In DNA, the CDR3 is TGCGCCAGCAGCCAAGGGCGGGAGCGATCCTACGAGCAGTACTTC. Its translation: CASSQGRERSYEQYF.

The rearrangement links TRBV7-3 to TRBJ2-5, with D perhaps TRBD2 (6 bases). CDR3 length: 14 residues. The germline V gene encodes CDR1 SGHTA and CDR2 FQGTGA. Between the trimmed V and J ends, which lost 2 bases and 4 bases, there was a span of 11 bases. The CDR3 DNA follows: TGTGCCAGCAGCTTAGGGGGGAACGCAGAGACCCAGTACTTC. It specifies CASSLGGNAETQYF.

The chain employs TRBV7-2 and TRBJ2-3; 10 nucleotides match TRBD2. CDR1 is SGHTA and CDR2 is FQGNSA in the germline V gene. Trimming took 2 bases from V and 5 from J; bases not matched to a gene: 10. The CDR3 runs to 17 residues. The CDR3: CASSLRGLAGAEDTQYF. For the CDR3, the DNA is TGTGCCAGCAGCTTAAGAGGCCTAGCGGGAGCTGAAGATACGCAGTATTTT.

This chain uses TRBV19 with TRBJ1-4; 10 bases are a match to TRBD1. This CDR3 contains 14 residues. Germline V lookup: CDR1 LNHDA, CDR2 SQIVND (reference sequence). J lost 8 bases, V lost 3 bases, and 3 bases had no gene match. The CDR3 DNA reads as TGTGCCAGTAGTATTGGGACAGGGGTAGAAAAACTGTTTTTT. It codes for CASSIGTGVEKLFF. Using reference TRBV19 and TRBJ1-4 for the parts outside the CDR3, the full variable domain is DGGITQSPKYLFRKEGQNVTLSCEQNLNHDAMYWYRQDPGQGLRLIYYSQIVNDFQKGDIAEGYSVSREKKESFPLTVTSAQKNPTAFYLCASSIGTGVEKLFFGSGTQLSVL.

The CDR3 sequence is CAWSKGQGIYEQYF. In DNA, the CDR3 is TGTGCCTGGAGTAAAGGACAGGGGATCTACGAGCAGTACTTC. V gene TRBV30 combines with J gene TRBJ2-7; 9 nucleotides align to TRBD1. With V trimmed by 2 bases and J by 3 bases, 5 bases remained unmatched. The CDR3 has 14 residues. The germline V gene encodes CDR1 GTSNPN and CDR2 SVGIG (reference sequence).